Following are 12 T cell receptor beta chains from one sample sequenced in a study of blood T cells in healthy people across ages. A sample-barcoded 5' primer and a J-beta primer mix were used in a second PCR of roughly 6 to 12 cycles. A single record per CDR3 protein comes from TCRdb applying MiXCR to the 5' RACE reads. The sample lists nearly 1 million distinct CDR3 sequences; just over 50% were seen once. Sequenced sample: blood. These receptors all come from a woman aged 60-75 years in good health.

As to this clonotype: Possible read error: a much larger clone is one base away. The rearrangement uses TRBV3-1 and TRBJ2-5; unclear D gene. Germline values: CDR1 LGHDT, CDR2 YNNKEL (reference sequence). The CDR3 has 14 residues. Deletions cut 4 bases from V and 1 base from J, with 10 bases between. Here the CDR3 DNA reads TGTGCCAGCAGCCCAGGAAGGATCCAAGAGACCCAGTACTTC. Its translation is CASSPGRIQETQYF.

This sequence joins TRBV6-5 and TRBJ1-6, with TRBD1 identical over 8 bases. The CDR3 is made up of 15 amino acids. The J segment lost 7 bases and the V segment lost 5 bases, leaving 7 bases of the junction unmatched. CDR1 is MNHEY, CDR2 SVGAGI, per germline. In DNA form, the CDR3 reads TGTGCCAGCAGTCAAGTGACAGGGGTCAATTCACCCCTCCACTTT. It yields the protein CASSQVTGVNSPLHF.

CDR3 residues: CASSSMGAPYEQYF. CDR3 bases: TGCGCCAGCAGCTCCATGGGAGCCCCCTACGAGCAGTACTTC. The chain employs TRBV5-1 and TRBJ2-7, with a weak D call TRBD2 (5 bases). Trimming cost V 3 bases and J 2 bases, with 12 bases left between them. The CDR3 is 14 residues long. Germline assignment: CDR1 SGHRS and CDR2 YFSETQ.

As DNA, the CDR3 is TGTGCCAGCAGCTTAATGCCGGGAGGCACAGATACGCAGTATTTT. Amino acids: CASSLMPGGTDTQYF. This chain uses TRBV7-2 with TRBJ2-3; TRBD2 is a possible D gene (6 bases). V dropped 2 bases and J dropped 1 base, with 10 bases sitting between them. The CDR3 consists of 15 residues. The germline V gene has CDR1 SGHTA and CDR2 FQGNSA. The complete variable domain, with remaining parts taken from reference TRBV7-2 and TRBJ2-3, reads GAGVSQSPSNKVTEKGKDVELRCDPISGHTALYWYRQSLGQGLEFLIYFQGNSAPDKSGLPSDRFSAERTGGSVSTLTIQRTQQEDSAVYLCASSLMPGGTDTQYFGPGTRLTVL.

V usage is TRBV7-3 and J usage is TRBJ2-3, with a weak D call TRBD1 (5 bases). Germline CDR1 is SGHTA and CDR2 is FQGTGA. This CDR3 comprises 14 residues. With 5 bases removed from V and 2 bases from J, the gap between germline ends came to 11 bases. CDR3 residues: CASSTDSNTDTQYF. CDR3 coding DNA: TGTGCCAGCAGCACAGACAGCAACACAGATACGCAGTATTTT.

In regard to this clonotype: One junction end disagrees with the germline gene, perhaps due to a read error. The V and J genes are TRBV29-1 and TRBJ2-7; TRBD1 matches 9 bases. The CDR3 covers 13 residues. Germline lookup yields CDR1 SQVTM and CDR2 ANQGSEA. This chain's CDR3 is CGVAGTGSYEQYF. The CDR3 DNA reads TGCGGCGTCGCCGGGACAGGGTCCTACGAGCAGTACTTC.

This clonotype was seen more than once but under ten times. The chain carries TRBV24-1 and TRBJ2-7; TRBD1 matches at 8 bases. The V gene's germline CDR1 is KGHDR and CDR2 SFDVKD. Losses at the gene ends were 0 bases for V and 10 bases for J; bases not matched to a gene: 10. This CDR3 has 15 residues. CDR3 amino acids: CATSDLTGGLDTQYF. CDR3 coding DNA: TGTGCCACCAGTGATTTGACAGGGGGTCTAGATACCCAGTACTTC.

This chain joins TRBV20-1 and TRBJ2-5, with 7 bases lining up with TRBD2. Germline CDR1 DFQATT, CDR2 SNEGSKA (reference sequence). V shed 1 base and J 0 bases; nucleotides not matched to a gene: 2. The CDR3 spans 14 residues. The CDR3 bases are TGCAGTGCTAGAGGGGGAGGGTACCAAGAGACCCAGTACTTC. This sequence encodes CSARGGGYQETQYF.

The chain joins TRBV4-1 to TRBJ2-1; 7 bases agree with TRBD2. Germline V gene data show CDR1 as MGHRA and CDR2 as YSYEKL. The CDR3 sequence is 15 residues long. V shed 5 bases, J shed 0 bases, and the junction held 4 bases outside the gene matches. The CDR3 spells CASSSASGSYNEQFF. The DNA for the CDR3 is TGCGCCAGCAGCTCAGCTAGCGGCTCCTACAATGAGCAGTTCTTC.

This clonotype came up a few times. The CDR3 here is CASSPGQNNEQFF. As DNA, the CDR3 is TGTGCCAGCTCACCTGGACAGAACAATGAGCAGTTCTTC. The chain combines TRBV18 with TRBJ2-1, with D perhaps matching TRBD1 (6 bases). Trimming cost V 3 bases and J 5 bases, with 8 bases left between them. This CDR3 has 13 residues. Germline CDR1 and CDR2: KGHSH and LQKENI.

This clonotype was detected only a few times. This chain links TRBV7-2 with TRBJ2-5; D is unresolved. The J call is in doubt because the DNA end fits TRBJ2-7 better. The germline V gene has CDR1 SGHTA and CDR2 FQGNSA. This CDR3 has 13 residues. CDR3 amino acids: CASSLALGPEQYF. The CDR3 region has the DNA TGTGCCAGCAGCTTAGCCCTGGGCCCCGAGCAGTACTTC.

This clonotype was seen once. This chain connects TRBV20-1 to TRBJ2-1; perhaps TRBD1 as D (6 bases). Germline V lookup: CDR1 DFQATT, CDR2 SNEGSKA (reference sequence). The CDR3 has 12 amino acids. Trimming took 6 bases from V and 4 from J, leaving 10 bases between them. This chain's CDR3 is CSANDRYNEQFF. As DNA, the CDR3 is TGCAGTGCCAACGACAGGTACAATGAGCAGTTCTTC.